This T cell receptor beta chain appears in the sequencing data of a study of a mutant IDH1 vaccine in newly diagnosed glioma. Stated time point: week 23, last vaccination. Doses comprised 300 ug of mutant IDH1 20-mer peptide each, plus topical imiquimod. Each tumor in the donors was a new WHO grade 3 or 4 astrocytoma, IDH1-mutant and ATRX-lost. This clone was detected once. No antigen is known for it. Trimming cost V 1 base and J 4 bases, with 13 bases left between them. This CDR3 has 16 residues. Germline V gene sequence: CDR1 MNHNS, CDR2 SASEGT. This table comes from immunoSEQ multiplex PCR, and its TCRdb copy is limited to in-frame clones, with some not included. The profile shows tens of thousands of clones, 80% of them singletons.

The specimen was PBMCs, collected from a glioma patient whose treatment included an IDH1 peptide vaccine. This sequence originates from a middle-aged man with glioma. This chain links TRBV6-1 with TRBJ2-2; D is unresolved. DNA for the CDR3: TGTGCCAGCAGTGAAGAGGACCCCCTGATCACCGGGGAGCTGTTTTTT. It specifies CASSEEDPLITGELFF.